A selection of T cell receptor beta chains follows, all from one sample in a study of OX40 agonist ivuxolimab in advanced cancers. Method: immunoSEQ multiplex PCR; TCRdb's copy keeps in-frame clones and lacks some. The sample lists around 68,000 clones, about 90% seen once, with about 0.3% in the top ten. The sample was CD4+ or CD8+ T cells sorted from blood, taken in a trial of the OX40 agonist ivuxolimab. The receptor set was obtained from an adult with an advanced solid tumor such as melanoma, head and neck, liver or kidney cancer. Both conserved end residues are part of each CDR3. The D gene is left open where the match is weak. The size entry is marked missing in some rows and otherwise reads once, few, many or a size class.

V gene	D gene	CDR3 length	clone size	J gene	CDR3 protein	CDR3 DNA
TRBV10-3	TRBD1	14	-	TRBJ1-1	CAISQQGAKTEAFF	TGTGCCATCAGCCAACAGGGGGCGAAAACTGAAGCTTTCTTT
TRBV10-3	-	15	-	TRBJ2-7	CAISEYVPSYGEQYF	TGTGCCATCAGTGAGTACGTCCCTAGCTACGGTGAGCAGTACTTC
TRBV2	-	15	few	TRBJ2-1	CASSELASNYNEQFF	TGTGCCAGCAGTGAACTGGCTAGCAACTACAATGAGCAGTTCTTC
TRBV6-5	-	16	once	TRBJ2-2	CASSYSPGANTGELFF	TGTGCCAGCAGTTACTCCCCGGGGGCAAACACCGGGGAGCTGTTTTTT
TRBV9	TRBD1	14	few	TRBJ1-2	CASSKDRTSYGYTF	TGTGCCAGCAGCAAGGACAGGACCTCGTATGGCTACACCTTC
TRBV6-5	-	13	once	TRBJ1-3	CASGRQFGNTIYF	TGTGCCAGCGGAAGACAGTTTGGAAACACCATATATTTT
TRBV5-4	TRBD1	13	-	TRBJ1-2	CASSTGTAYGYTF	TGTGCCAGCAGCACTGGGACAGCCTATGGCTACACCTTC
TRBV12-5	-	13	-	TRBJ2-5	CASGSRGGETQYF	TGTGCTAGTGGGAGCAGGGGTGGTGAGACCCAGTACTTC
TRBV15	-	14	-	TRBJ2-2	CATSNYQNTGELFF	TGTGCCACCAGCAACTACCAGAACACCGGGGAGCTGTTTTTT
TRBV28	TRBD1	15	-	TRBJ2-7	CASSLWGEGGPEQYF	TGTGCCAGCAGTTTATGGGGAGAAGGGGGCCCCGAGCAGTACTTC
TRBV9	TRBD2	14	-	TRBJ2-7	CASSGSGRAREQYF	TGTGCCAGCAGCGGTAGCGGGAGGGCCCGCGAGCAGTACTTC
TRBV5-4	-	13	once	TRBJ2-7	CASSLDRTGEQYF	TGTGCCAGCAGCTTGGATAGGACCGGCGAGCAGTACTTC
TRBV19	TRBD2	17	-	TRBJ2-3	CASSIDQSSGLADTQYF	TGTGCCAGTAGTATAGATCAATCGTCGGGACTAGCAGATACGCAGTATTTT
TRBV5-1	TRBD1	14	-	TRBJ2-7	CASSSGTGTYEQYF	TGCGCCAGCAGCTCTGGGACAGGAACCTACGAGCAGTACTTC
TRBV9	-	12	-	TRBJ2-3	CASSVGTDTQYF	TGTGCCAGCAGCGTAGGGACAGATACGCAGTATTTT
TRBV9	-	14	-	TRBJ1-6	CASSGQDIESPLHF	TGTGCCAGCAGCGGACAGGATATTGAGTCACCCCTCCACTTT
TRBV19	-	16	-	TRBJ2-1	CASSIGGGTGSNEQFF	TGTGCCAGTAGTATAGGGGGCGGGACCGGATCCAATGAGCAGTTCTTC
TRBV19	-	14	few	TRBJ2-5	CASSIRGLGETQYF	TGTGCCAGTAGTATAAGGGGGTTAGGAGAGACCCAGTACTTC
TRBV5-4	-	15	-	TRBJ2-7	CASSLAGGAGYEQYF	TGTGCCAGCAGCTTGGCCGGGGGCGCCGGATACGAGCAGTACTTC
TRBV19	TRBD2	15	-	TRBJ2-2	CASSPGTSGTGELFF	TGTGCCAGTAGTCCGGGGACTAGCGGGACCGGGGAGCTGTTTTTT
TRBV30	TRBD2	14	-	TRBJ2-2	CAWRVSGSPGELFF	TGTGCCTGGAGGGTTAGCGGGAGCCCGGGGGAGCTGTTTTTT
TRBV7-6	-	16	-	TRBJ1-3	CASSLVPGGSGNTIYF	TGTGCCAGCAGCTTAGTTCCGGGCGGCTCTGGAAACACCATATATTTT
TRBV28	-	14	once	TRBJ2-1	CASRQGEVYNEQFF	TGTGCCAGCAGACAGGGAGAGGTGTACAATGAGCAGTTCTTC
TRBV15	-	15	-	TRBJ2-7	CATSRDPRSRDEQYF	TGTGCCACCAGCAGAGATCCTAGGAGCAGGGACGAGCAGTACTTC
TRBV6-1	TRBD1	17	-	TRBJ1-2	CASSESWGDRGLFGYTF	TGTGCCAGCAGTGAAAGTTGGGGTGACAGGGGGCTCTTTGGCTACACCTTC
TRBV7-9	-	15	-	TRBJ1-1	CASSSVAGLNTEAFF	TGTGCCAGCAGCTCTGTGGCAGGATTGAACACTGAAGCTTTCTTT
TRBV19	-	14	-	TRBJ1-2	CASSTPGQNYGYTF	TGTGCCAGTAGTACTCCGGGACAAAACTATGGCTACACCTTC
TRBV29-1	-	12	-	TRBJ1-1	CSVWRRDTEAFF	TGCAGCGTTTGGCGGCGAGACACTGAAGCTTTCTTT
TRBV30	-	12	-	TRBJ1-2	CAGRTENYGYTF	TGTGCCGGAAGAACAGAGAACTATGGCTACACCTTC
TRBV5-4	-	18	-	TRBJ2-1	CASSPEVHRQSLYNEQFF	TGTGCCAGCAGCCCGGAGGTTCACAGGCAGTCTTTATACAATGAGCAGTTCTTC
TRBV2	-	15	once	TRBJ2-1	CASSEEGLARNEQFF	TGTGCCAGCAGTGAAGAGGGGTTAGCCCGGAATGAGCAGTTCTTC
TRBV27	TRBD2	14	-	TRBJ2-5	CASRRLAGLETQYF	TGTGCCAGCAGGCGACTAGCGGGATTGGAGACCCAGTACTTC
TRBV9	-	17	-	TRBJ2-4	CASSERDGRLAKNIQYF	TGTGCCAGCAGCGAAAGGGACGGAAGACTAGCCAAAAACATTCAGTACTTC
TRBV6-1	-	14	-	TRBJ1-4	CASRRATTNEKLFF	TGTGCCAGCAGGAGGGCCACAACTAATGAAAAACTGTTTTTT
TRBV10-1	-	14	-	TRBJ2-3	CASSESTGAKSQYF	TGCGCCAGCAGTGAGTCGACCGGGGCGAAATCGCAGTATTTT
TRBV18	-	12	-	TRBJ2-5	CASSPWGETQYF	TGTGCCAGCTCACCCTGGGGAGAGACCCAGTACTTC
TRBV28	-	14	-	TRBJ1-5	CASSTPGQRGPQHF	TGTGCCAGCAGTACCCCTGGACAGAGGGGGCCCCAGCATTTT
TRBV9	-	17	-	TRBJ1-3	CASSVGLGDGYGNTIYF	TGTGCCAGCAGCGTAGGTCTCGGGGATGGGTATGGAAACACCATATATTTT
TRBV5-5	TRBD1	16	-	TRBJ1-2	CASSSRTGSSNYGYTF	TGTGCCAGCAGCTCTCGGACAGGATCCTCTAACTATGGCTACACCTTC
TRBV27	TRBD1	17	-	TRBJ2-3	CASSPIVTGASTDTQYF	TGTGCCAGCAGCCCTATCGTGACAGGGGCAAGCACAGATACGCAGTATTTT
TRBV5-1	-	14	-	TRBJ1-5	CASSPDGSNQPQHF	TGCGCCAGCAGCCCGGACGGCAGCAATCAGCCCCAGCATTTT
TRBV9	TRBD1	15	-	TRBJ1-2	CASSVVGQGAHGYTF	TGTGCCAGCAGCGTAGTTGGACAGGGGGCGCATGGCTACACCTTC